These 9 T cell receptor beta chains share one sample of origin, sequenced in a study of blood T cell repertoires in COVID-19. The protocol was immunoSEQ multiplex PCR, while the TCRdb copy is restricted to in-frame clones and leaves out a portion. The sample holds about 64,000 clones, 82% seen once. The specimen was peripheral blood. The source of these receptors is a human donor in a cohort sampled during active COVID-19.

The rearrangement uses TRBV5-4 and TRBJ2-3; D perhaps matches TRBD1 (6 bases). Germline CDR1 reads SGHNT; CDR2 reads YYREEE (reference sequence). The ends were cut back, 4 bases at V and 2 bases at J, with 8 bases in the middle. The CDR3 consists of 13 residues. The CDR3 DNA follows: TGTGCCAGCAGCCGGGACAACACAGATACGCAGTATTTT. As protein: CASSRDNTDTQYF.

As DNA, the CDR3 is TGTGCCACCAGCAGAGCTGGGTCAGCGGGGCGGGAGACCCAGTACTTC. This codes for CATSRAGSAGRETQYF. This chain links TRBV15 with TRBJ2-5; 7 nucleotides match TRBD2. Per germline, CDR1 LNHNV and CDR2 YYDKDF (reference sequence). The V and J ends lost 1 base and 5 bases, in that order; junction bases with no gene match: 10. This CDR3 contains 16 residues.

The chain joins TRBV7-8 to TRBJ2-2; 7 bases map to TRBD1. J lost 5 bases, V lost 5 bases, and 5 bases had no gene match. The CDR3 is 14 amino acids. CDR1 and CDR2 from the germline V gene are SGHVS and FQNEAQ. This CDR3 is CASSPGGPTGELFF. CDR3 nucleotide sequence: TGTGCCAGCAGCCCAGGGGGACCAACCGGGGAGCTGTTTTTT.

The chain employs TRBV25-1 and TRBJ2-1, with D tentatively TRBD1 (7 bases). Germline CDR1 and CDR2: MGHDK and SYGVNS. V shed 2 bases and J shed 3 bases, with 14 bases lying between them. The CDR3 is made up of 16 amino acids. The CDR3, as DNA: TGTGCCAGCAGTGAAGCGGCAGGGGGGTTCTACAATGAGCAGTTCTTC. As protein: CASSEAAGGFYNEQFF.

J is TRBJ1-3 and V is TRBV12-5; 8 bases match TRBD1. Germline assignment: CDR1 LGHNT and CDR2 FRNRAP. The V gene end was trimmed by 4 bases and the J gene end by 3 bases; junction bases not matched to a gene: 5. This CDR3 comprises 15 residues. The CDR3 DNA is TGTGCTAGTGGTTCGCCTACAGGGGGTGGAAACACCATATATTTT. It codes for CASGSPTGGGNTIYF.

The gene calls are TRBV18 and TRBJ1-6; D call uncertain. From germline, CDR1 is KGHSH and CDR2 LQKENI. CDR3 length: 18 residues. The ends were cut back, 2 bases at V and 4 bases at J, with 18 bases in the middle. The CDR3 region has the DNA TGTGCCAGCTCACCAGAAACGGGGATTACTACGTATAATTCACCCCTCCACTTT. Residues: CASSPETGITTYNSPLHF.

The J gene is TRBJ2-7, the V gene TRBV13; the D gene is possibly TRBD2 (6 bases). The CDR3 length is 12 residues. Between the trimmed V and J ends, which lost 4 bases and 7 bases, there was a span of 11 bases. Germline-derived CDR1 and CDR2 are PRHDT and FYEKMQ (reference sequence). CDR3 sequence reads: CASSYYGGEQYF. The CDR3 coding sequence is TGTGCCAGCAGCTACTACGGGGGAGAGCAGTACTTC.

The CDR3: CASSLGLAGNNEQFF. DNA for the CDR3: TGTGCCAGCAGCTTAGGACTAGCCGGAAATAATGAGCAGTTCTTC. The chain is built from TRBV7-9 and TRBJ2-1; TRBD2 aligns across 7 bases. The germline gives CDR1 SEHNR, CDR2 FQNEAQ (reference sequence). V shed 1 base, J shed 7 bases, and the junction held 7 bases outside the gene matches. This CDR3 spans 15 amino acids.

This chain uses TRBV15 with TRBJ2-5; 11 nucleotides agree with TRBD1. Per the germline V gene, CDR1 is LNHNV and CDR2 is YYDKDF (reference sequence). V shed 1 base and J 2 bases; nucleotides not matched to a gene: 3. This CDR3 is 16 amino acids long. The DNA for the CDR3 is TGTGCCACCAGCAGAGTGGGGACAGGGGGTCAAGAGACCCAGTACTTC. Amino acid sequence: CATSRVGTGGQETQYF.